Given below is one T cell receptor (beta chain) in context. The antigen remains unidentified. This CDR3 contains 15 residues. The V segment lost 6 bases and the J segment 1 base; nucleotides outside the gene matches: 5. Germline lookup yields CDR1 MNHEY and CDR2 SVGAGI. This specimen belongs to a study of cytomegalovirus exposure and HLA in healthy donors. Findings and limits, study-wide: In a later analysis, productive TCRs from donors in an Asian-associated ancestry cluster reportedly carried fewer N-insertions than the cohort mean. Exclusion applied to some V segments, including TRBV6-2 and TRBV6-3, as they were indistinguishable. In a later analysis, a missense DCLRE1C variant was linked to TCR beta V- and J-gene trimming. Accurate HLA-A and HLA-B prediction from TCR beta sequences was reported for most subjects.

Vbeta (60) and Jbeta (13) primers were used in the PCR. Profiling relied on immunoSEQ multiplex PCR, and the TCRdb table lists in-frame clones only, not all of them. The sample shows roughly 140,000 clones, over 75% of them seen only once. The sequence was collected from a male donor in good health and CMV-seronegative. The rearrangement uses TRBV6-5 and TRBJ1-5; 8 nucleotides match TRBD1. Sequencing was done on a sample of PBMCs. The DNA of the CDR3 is TGTGCCAGCAGGGAGACAGGGGAGAGCAATCAGCCCCAGCATTTT. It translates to CASRETGESNQPQHF.